This paragraph reports one T cell receptor beta chain. The table lists this clonotype with many counts. The clone's antigen remains unknown. Base-call qualities are not available, and no considerably larger clone is one nucleotide away. Genomic DNA was used as template for profiling of TCR beta VDJ combinations and CDR3 sequences. An Illumina HiSeq 2000 was the platform used for TCR repertoire sequencing. The authors' pipeline ran thus. Repertoire assessment relied on Simpson's diversity index, CDR3 size and DJ length profiles, and TRBV/TRBJ rearrangement plots. The immunodominant clone was defined as the most abundant DNA sequence in deep sequencing data. CDR3 amino acid sequences were checked for sharing across subjects and were also compared against the VDJdb database and published repertoires. TCRdb reanalyzed the raw reads on its own, using fastp at Q25 for trimming and MiXCR for clone calling, and kept in-frame beta chains. Here each entry gathers all rows of one CDR3 protein and keeps the most common genes and DNA. TCRdb's processing, not the authors', yielded these V and J calls. Within this sample are 200,000 to 300,000 distinct CDR3 sequences, with around half of them counted one time only. Roughly 8% of the sample comes from the top ten.

This entry is derived from a study of CD8+CD57+ T cells in acquired aplastic anemia (dated by TCRdb to the late 2010s). About the full investigation: Extracted DNA from sorted CD4+ and CD8+ cells averaged around 3.2 ug, ranging from roughly 0.17 to 27.4 ug. A CD8+CD57+ expansion meant a frequency higher than the mean frequency seen in healthy subjects.

CDR1 SGHTA and CDR2 FQGNSA were looked up in the germline V gene. At the junction V is shortened by 5 bases and J by 2 bases, with 10 bases in between. Spanning cysteine to phenylalanine, the CDR3 consists of 14 amino acids. The CDR3 DNA has 42 bases and is translated from base 1. Expansion of CD8+CD57+ cells had been shown by flow cytometry in the patients chosen for sequencing. Severe acquired aplastic anemia was diagnosed in all patients according to International Study of Aplastic Anemia and Agranulocytosis and Camitta criteria. Patients had received no therapy at the time of blood sampling. The study deep-sequenced TCR repertoires of sorted CD4+ and CD8+ blood T cells from severe aplastic anemia patients and healthy subjects. In the USA, patient enrollment took place under clinicaltrials.gov protocols 00001620, 01623167, 00001397, 00071045, 00081523 and 00961064. Ficoll-Paque density gradient centrifugation was used to isolate peripheral blood mononuclear cells. Before DNA extraction, CD4+ and CD8+ T cells were sorted with FACS or magnetic beads.

Study-wide conclusions, independent of this receptor: Patients and healthy controls showed no significant difference in CD8+ Simpson's diversity (P=0.060). Approximately 27 CD8+ CDR3 sequences were found in both patients and controls but appeared to be highly expressed in patients and within the immunodominant clones of the patients.

This TCR came from a human donor with aplastic anemia. Sequenced: sorted CD4+, CD8+, or CD8+CD57+ T cells (not recorded which) from PBMCs. Recombination linked TRBV7-2 to TRBJ1-5; a tentative D call is TRBD1 (6 bases match). The bases read TGTGCCAGCAGCCCTCGACAGGGCAATCAGCCCCAGCATTTT. Its translation reads: CASSPRQGNQPQHF. Outside the CDR3, residues come from the reference TRBV7-2 and TRBJ1-5 proteins, so the full variable domain is: GAGVSQSPSNKVTEKGKDVELRCDPISGHTALYWYRQSLGQGLEFLIYFQGNSAPDKSGLPSDRFSAERTGGSVSTLTIQRTQQEDSAVYLCASSPRQGNQPQHFGDGTRLSIL.